The clone carrying this T cell receptor beta chain came up many times. Its antigen is unknown. The data were obtained in a study of T cells in Graves' hyperthyroidism and ophthalmopathy. General study findings and limits: Ophthalmopathy and stable hyperthyroidism were separated by a 13 V-J model. Ophthalmopathy was model-predicted a median about 6.7 months pre-onset.

The CDR3 runs 13 residues. Germline loops: CDR1 SGHTA, CDR2 FQGTGA. Trimming took 4 bases from V and 5 from J, leaving 9 bases between them. What was amplified from RNA transcripts were TCR beta CDR3 regions. TCR CDR3 regions were first amplified by RT-PCR with HTBI primers. TCRdb used MiXCR to reprocess the multiplex PCR reads, holding one entry per CDR3 protein. The table lists about 570,000 distinct CDR3 sequences, 12% to 15% of them singletons. Sequenced input: blood. The chain employs TRBV7-3 and TRBJ2-1; TRBD1 is a possible D gene (5 bases). The receptor comes from a woman aged 40-49 years with Graves' hyperthyroidism. This CDR3 reads CASSSDSDNEQFF. The CDR3, as DNA: TGTGCCAGCAGCTCTGACAGCGACAATGAGCAGTTCTTC.